The TCR beta chain under discussion was sequenced for a study of cytomegalovirus exposure and HLA in healthy donors. Study overall: Most genotyped donors, around four fifths of 398, had Caucasian-associated genetic ancestry.

With 60 Vbeta and 13 Jbeta primers, the PCR was carried out. Measured with immunoSEQ multiplex PCR; TCRdb has only the in-frame clones, and not every one. The sample includes approximately 30,000 clones, about 63% of them seen just once. Note on this clone: Antigen: not known.

Regarding the study as a whole: According to the study, 160 or so TCR beta chains were cytomegalovirus-associated. 87-base-pair reads could not separate some V segments, including TRBV6-2 and TRBV6-3.

CDR1 and CDR2 (germline): GTSNPN, SVGIG (reference sequence). The CDR3 runs to 12 residues. The V end lost 1 base, the J end lost 4 bases, and 5 bases lay between the germline ends. The receptor was derived from a man aged 45 to 65 in good health and CMV-seropositive. Sequencing input: PBMCs. This rearrangement joins TRBV30 to TRBJ2-1; D ambiguous. CDR3 sequence reads: CAWSDYYNEQFF. CDR3 nucleotide sequence: TGTGCCTGGAGTGACTATTACAATGAGCAGTTCTTC.